This T cell receptor (beta chain) was observed in a study of Ad26.COV2.S vaccination and SARS-CoV-2 variants (dated by TCRdb to the early 2020s). About the investigation overall: Donors in the vaccine arm were drawn from COV1001, a phase I-IIa trial of Ad26.COV2.S in healthy adults that was multicentre, randomized, double-blind and placebo-controlled. Ad26.COV2.S was given intramuscularly at 5x10^10 or 1x10^11 viral particles, as a single shot or as two shots 56 days apart. TCRbeta repertoire sequencing was used to assess the specificity and breadth of SARS-CoV-2-reactive T cell receptors after Ad26.COV2.S vaccination. Trial participants were randomized into five groups of five, in which low-dose or high-dose Ad26.COV2.S was given once or twice, or placebo was given on both occasions. Blinding of investigators to trial group allocation was maintained during experiments and outcome assessment. The TCR-sequenced set comprised approximately 30 samples: some 20 Ad26.COV2.S vaccine recipients, 5 placebo recipients and 8 SARS-CoV-2 convalescent individuals.

About this clone itself: This receptor's antigen is unknown. One base away there is no much larger clone; base qualities are not given.

The immunoSEQ Assay was the method used to sequence TCRbeta CDR3 regions. After extraction, genomic DNA underwent amplification by bias-controlled multiplex PCR, followed by high-throughput sequencing. Regarding the original processing steps: To quantify the absolute abundance of each unique TCRbeta CDR3 region, sequences were collapsed and filtered. T cell fraction was estimated by normalization of TCRbeta template counts to usable DNA, with usable DNA being measured through amplification of reference genes present in all nucleated cells. Repertoire TCRs were annotated as SARS-CoV-2-specific when V gene, CDR3 amino acid sequence and J gene were exactly matched to a known reactive TCR set. The reference SARS-CoV-2 TCR set was derived from MIRA and filtered for enrichment in COVID-19-positive ImmuneCODE repertoires, a step that removed public or cross-reactive TCRs. Using the MIRA antigens, annotated TCRs were further analysed by specific ORF or by position within an ORF. Breadth was defined as the number of annotated unique rearrangements divided by the total number of unique productive rearrangements, and depth was defined as the summed frequency of the annotated unique rearrangements. Group comparisons of TCR breadth used two-sided Wilcoxon rank-sum tests. TCRdb stores this immuneACCESS table with in-frame sequences only. Part of the clones is absent; in the studies checked, under half of the shortfall reflects unresolved V genes, and no reason is known for the rest. D and trimming were read from the DNA, whereas the V and J calls and clone size are those reported in that table. The sample table contains hundreds of thousands of clones; only one count was recorded for 88% of them. 6.4% of the sample is held by the ten biggest clonotypes.

The full study reports these points: Comparable non-spike TCR breadth was observed between vaccine and placebo recipients, consistent with only spike being contained in the vaccine. It was noted by the authors that total T cell responses may have been underestimated by the TCR breadth and depth analyses. The study was not powered to compare responses between vaccine doses or regimens. Compared with placebo recipients, Ad26.COV2.S recipients showed higher spike-specific TCR breadth (P = 0.0014). Substantial breadth of spike-specific CD8+ and CD4+ T cell responses was reported after vaccination.

The treatment or condition label for this specimen denotes: around 19 received Ad26.COV2.S at low or high dose, single or two shots; about 5 received placebo; per-sample allocation not given. Repertoires of vaccine and placebo recipients were sequenced from samples taken on day 63 after the first injection. Between 29 July and 7 August 2020, Cohort 1b enrolled about 27 adults aged 18-55 years at one site in Boston, USA. Ad26.COV2.S consisted of a replication-incompetent adenovirus type 26 vector by which a prefusion-stabilized SARS-CoV-2 spike protein from the original Wuhan strain was expressed. This TCR was recovered from a person aged 18-65 years who received the Ad26.COV2.S COVID-19 vaccine or a placebo. This sample comprised peripheral blood, obtained in a trial of Ad26.COV2.S vaccine versus placebo.

The DNA is TGTGCCAGCAGCGTAGGTCCCGGGTACGAGCAGTACTTC. Translation gives CASSVGPGYEQYF. This chain joins TRBV9 to TRBJ2-7, with no reliable assignment of the D segment. V is clipped by 0 bases and J by 4 bases, and the sequence between their germline boundaries is 8 bases long. Including the terminal cysteine and phenylalanine, the CDR3 comprises 13 residues. Kept here is only the CDR3 DNA, which spans 39 bases and is read in frame from base 1. Per the germline V gene, SGDLS is the CDR1 and YYNGEE is the CDR2.